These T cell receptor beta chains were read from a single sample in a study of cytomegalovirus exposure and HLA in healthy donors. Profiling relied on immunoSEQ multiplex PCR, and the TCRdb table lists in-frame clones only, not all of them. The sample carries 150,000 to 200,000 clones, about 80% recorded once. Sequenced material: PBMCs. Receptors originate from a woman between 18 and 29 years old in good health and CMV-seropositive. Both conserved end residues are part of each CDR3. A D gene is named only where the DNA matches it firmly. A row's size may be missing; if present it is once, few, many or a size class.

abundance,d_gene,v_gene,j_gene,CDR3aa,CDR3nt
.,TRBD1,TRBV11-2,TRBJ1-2,CASRRIDRVDYGYTF,TGTGCCAGCAGGAGAATCGACAGGGTCGACTATGGCTACACCTTC
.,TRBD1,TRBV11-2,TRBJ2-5,CASSLELDRAETQYF,TGTGCCAGCAGCTTAGAGCTCGACAGGGCAGAGACCCAGTACTTC
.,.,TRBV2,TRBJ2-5,CASSGTVETQYF,TGTGCCAGCAGTGGGACAGTAGAGACCCAGTACTTC
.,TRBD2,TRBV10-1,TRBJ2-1,CASGTTPEVSYNEQFF,TGCGCCAGCGGGACTACTCCGGAGGTCTCCTACAATGAGCAGTTCTTC
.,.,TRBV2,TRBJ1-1,CASSDPGLNTEAFF,TGTGCCAGCAGTGATCCAGGGCTGAACACTGAAGCTTTCTTT
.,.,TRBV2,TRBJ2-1,CASSESHPETNEQFF,TGTGCCAGCAGTGAAAGCCATCCGGAGACCAATGAGCAGTTCTTC
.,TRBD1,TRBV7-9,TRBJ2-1,CASSLAGQGGYNEQFF,TGTGCCAGCAGCTTAGCAGGACAGGGCGGGTACAATGAGCAGTTCTTC
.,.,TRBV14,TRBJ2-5,CASSQDRLVGETQYF,TGTGCCAGCAGCCAAGATAGGCTAGTCGGAGAGACCCAGTACTTC
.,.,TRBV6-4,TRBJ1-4,CASSDPANRSLNEKLFF,TGTGCCAGCAGTGACCCCGCTAACAGGTCGCTGAATGAAAAACTGTTTTTT
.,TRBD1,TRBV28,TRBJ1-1,CASSLWGTGDTEAFF,TGTGCCAGCAGTTTATGGGGGACAGGGGACACTGAAGCTTTCTTT
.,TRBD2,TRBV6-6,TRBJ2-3,CASSERGGTDTQYF,TGTGCCAGCAGTGAGCGGGGGGGCACAGATACGCAGTATTTT
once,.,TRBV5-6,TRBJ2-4,CASSLRQLNSQYF,TGTGCCAGCAGCTTACGACAGCTAAACAGTCAGTACTTC
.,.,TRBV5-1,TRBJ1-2,CASSPLGGELGYTF,TGCGCCAGCAGCCCCCTGGGAGGGGAGCTAGGCTACACCTTC
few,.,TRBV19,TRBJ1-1,CASNTQLNTEAFF,TGTGCCAGTAACACACAGTTGAACACTGAAGCTTTCTTT
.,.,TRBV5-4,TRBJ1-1,CASSLMGRDTEAFF,TGTGCCAGCAGCTTGATGGGCAGGGACACTGAAGCTTTCTTT